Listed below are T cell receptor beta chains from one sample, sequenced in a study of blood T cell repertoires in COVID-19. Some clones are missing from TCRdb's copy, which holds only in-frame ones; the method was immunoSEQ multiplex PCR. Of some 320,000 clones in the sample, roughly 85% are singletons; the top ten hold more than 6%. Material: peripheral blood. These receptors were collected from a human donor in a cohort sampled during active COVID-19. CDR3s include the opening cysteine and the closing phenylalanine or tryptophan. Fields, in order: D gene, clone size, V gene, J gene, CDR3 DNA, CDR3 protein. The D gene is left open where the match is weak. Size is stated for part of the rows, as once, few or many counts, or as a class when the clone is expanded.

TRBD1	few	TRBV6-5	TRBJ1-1	TGTGCCAGCAGCCCGGGACAGGGGAACACTGAAGCTTTCTTT	CASSPGQGNTEAFF
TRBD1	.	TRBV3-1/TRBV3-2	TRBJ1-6	TGTGCCAGCAGCCAAGATACAGGGGGACCAAAATCACCCCTCCACTTT	CASSQDTGGPKSPLHF
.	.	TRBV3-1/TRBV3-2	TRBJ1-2	TGTGCCAGCAGCCAAGGAACATCCCATGGCTACACCTTC	CASSQGTSHGYTF
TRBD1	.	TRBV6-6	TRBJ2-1	TGTGCCAGCAGTTACGTGACAGGGGGGCGGAATGAGCAGTTCTTC	CASSYVTGGRNEQFF
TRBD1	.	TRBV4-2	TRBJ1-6	TGTGCCAGCAGCCGCCAACTTGGACAGGGGACGGGCGACTCACCCCTCCACTTT	CASSRQLGQGTGDSPLHF
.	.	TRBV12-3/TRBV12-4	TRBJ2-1	TGTGCCAGCAGCCCCGGAGTGAGTGAGCAGTTCTTC	CASSPGVSEQFF
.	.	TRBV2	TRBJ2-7	TGTGCCAGCATGAGGGAACTCGACGAGCAGTACTTC	CASMRELDEQYF
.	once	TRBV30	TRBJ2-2	TGTGCCTGGAGTGTACGTCGGGGATCAGCGAACACCGGGGAGCTGTTTTTT	CAWSVRRGSANTGELFF
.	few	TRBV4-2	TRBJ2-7	TGTGCCAGCAGCCAACCCGGGGACACTTCCTACGAGCAGTACTTC	CASSQPGDTSYEQYF
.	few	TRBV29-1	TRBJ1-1	TGCAGCGTTCAGGGGAACACTGAAGCTTTCTTT	CSVQGNTEAFF
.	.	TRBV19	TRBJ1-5	TGTGCCAGCCACGCGGAGGGGTGGATCAATCAGCCCCAGCATTTT	CASHAEGWINQPQHF
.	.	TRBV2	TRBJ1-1	TGTGCCAGCAAACAGGATGTGACTGAAGCTTTCTTT	CASKQDVTEAFF
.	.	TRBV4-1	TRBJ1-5	TGCGCCAGCAGCCAAGTATCCAATCAGCCCCAGCATTTT	CASSQVSNQPQHF
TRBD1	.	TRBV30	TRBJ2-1	TGTGCCTGGAGTATGACAGGGGGAGATGAGCAGTTCTTC	CAWSMTGGDEQFF
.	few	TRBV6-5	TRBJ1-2	TGTGCCGGGCCTACAGGACAGATTAACTATGGCTACACCTTC	CAGPTGQINYGYTF
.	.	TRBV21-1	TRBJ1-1	TGTGCCAGCAGCAAAGAGTGTCCGGTTCCAGGGGGCAACACTGAAGCTTTCTTT	CASSKECPVPGGNTEAFF
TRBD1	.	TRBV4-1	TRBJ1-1	TGCGCCAGCAGGCCGGGACAGGAGAGTGAAGCTTTCTTT	CASRPGQESEAFF
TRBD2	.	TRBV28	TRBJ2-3	TGTGCCAGCATCAACCCGAGCGGCGGGGGGGCGAAAGGGGGCACAGATACGCAGTATTTT	CASINPSGGGAKGGTDTQYF
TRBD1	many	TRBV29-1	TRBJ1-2	TGCAGCGCCCGCCGACAGGGGGCTCATTATGGCTACACCTTC	CSARRQGAHYGYTF
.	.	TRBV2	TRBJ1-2	TGTGCCAGCATGGACAGACATGCTAACTATGGCTACACCTTC	CASMDRHANYGYTF
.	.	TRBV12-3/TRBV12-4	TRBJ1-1	TGTGCCAGCAGTTTAGGGGGAGGCACTGAAGCTTTCTTT	CASSLGGGTEAFF
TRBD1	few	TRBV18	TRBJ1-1	TGTGCCAGCTCACCCCTTGGACAGGACACTGAAGCTTTCTTT	CASSPLGQDTEAFF
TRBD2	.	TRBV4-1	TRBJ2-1	TGCGCCAGCAGACTAAGGACGGGACTAGCGGGGGTGTTGGCCGGGTTAGAGCAGTTCTTC	CASRLRTGLAGVLAGLEQFF
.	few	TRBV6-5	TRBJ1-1	TGTGCCAGCAGTTCTAACACTGAAGCTTTCTTT	CASSSNTEAFF
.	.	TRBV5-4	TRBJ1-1	TGTGCCAGCAGCCCTGACAGTAGAGACACTGAAGCTTTCTTT	CASSPDSRDTEAFF
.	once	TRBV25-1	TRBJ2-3	TGTGCCAGCAGTGATCCGGGGGTGACAGATACGCAGTATTTT	CASSDPGVTDTQYF
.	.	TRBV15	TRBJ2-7	TGTGCCACCAGCAGAGATCTTAATATCTACGAGCAGTACTTC	CATSRDLNIYEQYF
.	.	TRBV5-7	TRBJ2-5	TGTGCCAGCAGCGTACCACAGGGCCAAGGGGAGACCCAGTACTTC	CASSVPQGQGETQYF
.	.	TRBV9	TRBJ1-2	TGTGCCAGCAGCGTATCAGCTAACTATGGCTACACCTTC	CASSVSANYGYTF
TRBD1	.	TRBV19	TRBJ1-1	TGTGCCAGTAGTATGGGCAGGGGGGACACTGAAGCTTTCTTT	CASSMGRGDTEAFF
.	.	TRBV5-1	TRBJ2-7	TGCGCCAGCAGCTTGGACTCGACTTCCTACGAGCAGTACTTC	CASSLDSTSYEQYF
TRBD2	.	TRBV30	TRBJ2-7	TGTGCCTGGAGTCCCGGACTAGCGAACGAGCAGTACTTC	CAWSPGLANEQYF
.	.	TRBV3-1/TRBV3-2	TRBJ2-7	TGTGCCAGCAGCCAAGCTTCCGGGGGTAGGTACGAGCAGTACTTC	CASSQASGGRYEQYF
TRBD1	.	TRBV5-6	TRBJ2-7	TGTGCCAGCAGCCCTAGACAGGGGAATTCGTACGAGCAGTACTTC	CASSPRQGNSYEQYF
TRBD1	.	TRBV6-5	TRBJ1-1	TGTGCCAGCAGGACAGGGGATGGTAGGACTGAAGCTTTCTTT	CASRTGDGRTEAFF
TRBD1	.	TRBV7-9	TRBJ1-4	TGTGCCAGCAGACCCAGGGGGGAAAATGAAAAACTGTTTTTT	CASRPRGENEKLFF
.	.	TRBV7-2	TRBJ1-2	TGTGCCAGCAGCTTAGCAGTGATGAGGGGCTACACCTTC	CASSLAVMRGYTF
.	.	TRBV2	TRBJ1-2	TGTGCCAGCAGCGGAGAGGGAATATACGGCTACACCTTC	CASSGEGIYGYTF